These T cell receptor beta chains were read from a single sample in a study of neurological immune-mediated disorders. MiXCR was run by TCRdb on the 5' RACE reads, yielding one entry per CDR3 protein. The sample includes approximately 100,000 distinct CDR3 sequences, 3% to 4% seen only once; the top ten take around 6%. Sequenced: PBMCs. The source is a woman aged 18-29 years with multiple sclerosis. CDR3s include the opening cysteine and the closing phenylalanine or tryptophan. The D gene is left open where the match is weak. Clone size, where shown, is once, few, many, or a class for clones that have expanded.

clone_size: many
d_call: .
v_call: TRBV7-9
j_call: TRBJ1-2
cdr3_aa: CASSGSQDGYGYTF
cdr3_nt: TGTGCCAGCAGCGGCTCACAGGACGGCTATGGCTACACCTTC

clone_size: many
d_call: TRBD1
v_call: TRBV6-2/TRBV6-3
j_call: TRBJ1-4
cdr3_aa: CASGGTATNEKLFF
cdr3_nt: TGTGCCAGCGGCGGGACAGCAACTAATGAAAAACTGTTTTTT

clone_size: many
d_call: .
v_call: TRBV29-1
j_call: TRBJ2-2
cdr3_aa: CSGRAGSGELFF
cdr3_nt: TGCAGCGGCCGAGCAGGCTCCGGGGAGCTGTTTTTT

clone_size: many
d_call: TRBD1
v_call: TRBV20-1
j_call: TRBJ2-1
cdr3_aa: CSARDRGDRGPYNEQFF
cdr3_nt: TGCAGTGCTAGAGATAGGGGGGACAGGGGACCCTACAATGAGCAGTTCTTC

clone_size: many
d_call: .
v_call: TRBV20-1
j_call: TRBJ2-6
cdr3_aa: CSAPWRVLSGANVLTF
cdr3_nt: TGCAGTGCTCCGTGGCGGGTCCTCTCTGGGGCCAACGTCCTGACTTTC

clone_size: many
d_call: .
v_call: TRBV27
j_call: TRBJ1-5
cdr3_aa: CASGLYFQGRRNQPQHF
cdr3_nt: TGTGCCAGCGGCCTCTATTTTCAGGGGAGACGCAATCAGCCCCAGCATTTT

clone_size: many
d_call: .
v_call: TRBV5-1
j_call: TRBJ2-3
cdr3_aa: CASSLGGQGPSTDTQYF
cdr3_nt: TGCGCCAGCAGCCTAGGCGGCCAAGGACCTTCCACAGATACGCAGTATTTT

clone_size: many
d_call: TRBD1
v_call: TRBV5-1
j_call: TRBJ2-3
cdr3_aa: CASSVGTGGVDTQYF
cdr3_nt: TGCGCCAGCAGTGTCGGGACAGGGGGCGTAGATACGCAGTATTTT

clone_size: many
d_call: .
v_call: TRBV6-2/TRBV6-3
j_call: TRBJ2-1
cdr3_aa: CASSYRASTNEQFF
cdr3_nt: TGTGCCAGCAGTTACCGGGCCAGCACCAATGAGCAGTTCTTC

clone_size: many
d_call: .
v_call: TRBV14
j_call: TRBJ2-3
cdr3_aa: CASSPLGPFWPDTQYF
cdr3_nt: TGTGCCAGCAGCCCCCTCGGACCCTTCTGGCCAGATACGCAGTATTTT

clone_size: many
d_call: .
v_call: TRBV6-5
j_call: TRBJ2-2
cdr3_aa: CASSRNTGELFF
cdr3_nt: TGTGCCAGCAGTCGAAACACCGGGGAGCTGTTTTTT

clone_size: many
d_call: .
v_call: TRBV5-1
j_call: TRBJ2-1
cdr3_aa: CASSPDVGYNEQFF
cdr3_nt: TGCGCCAGCAGCCCTGACGTCGGGTACAATGAGCAGTTCTTC

clone_size: few
d_call: TRBD2
v_call: TRBV6-5
j_call: TRBJ2-1
cdr3_aa: CASSYSSGRAGLHNEQFF
cdr3_nt: TGTGCCAGCAGTTACTCTAGCGGGAGGGCCGGCCTTCACAATGAGCAGTTCTTC

clone_size: many
d_call: .
v_call: TRBV5-1
j_call: TRBJ1-1
cdr3_aa: CASSIGMNTEAFF
cdr3_nt: TGCGCCAGCAGCATAGGCATGAACACTGAAGCTTTCTTT

clone_size: many
d_call: .
v_call: TRBV6-5
j_call: TRBJ1-2
cdr3_aa: CASSYSQKSGGYTF
cdr3_nt: TGTGCCAGCAGTTACTCTCAGAAATCAGGTGGCTACACCTTC

clone_size: many
d_call: .
v_call: TRBV3-1
j_call: TRBJ1-2
cdr3_aa: CASSQDGRGRPGYTF
cdr3_nt: TGTGCCAGCAGCCAAGATGGCCGGGGGCGACCTGGCTACACCTTC

clone_size: many
d_call: TRBD1
v_call: TRBV11-2
j_call: TRBJ2-2
cdr3_aa: CASSWRTGTMAGELFF
cdr3_nt: TGTGCCAGCAGCTGGAGGACAGGGACAATGGCCGGGGAGCTGTTTTTT

clone_size: many
d_call: .
v_call: TRBV5-1
j_call: TRBJ2-5
cdr3_aa: CASSSGVGYQETQYF
cdr3_nt: TGCGCCAGCAGCTCAGGCGTCGGGTACCAAGAGACCCAGTACTTC

clone_size: .
d_call: TRBD2
v_call: TRBV5-1
j_call: TRBJ2-3
cdr3_aa: CDSSMSGNTQYF
cdr3_nt: TGCGACAGCAGCATGAGCGGGAATACGCAGTATTTT

clone_size: many
d_call: .
v_call: TRBV6-5
j_call: TRBJ2-3
cdr3_aa: CASSPFREPPDTQYF
cdr3_nt: TGTGCCAGCAGTCCTTTCCGGGAGCCCCCAGATACGCAGTATTTT

clone_size: many
d_call: .
v_call: TRBV2
j_call: TRBJ2-1
cdr3_aa: CASMTGASYNEQFF
cdr3_nt: TGTGCCAGCATGACCGGGGCCTCCTACAATGAGCAGTTCTTC

clone_size: many
d_call: .
v_call: TRBV5-1
j_call: TRBJ2-3
cdr3_aa: CASSETTDTQYF
cdr3_nt: TGCGCCAGCAGCGAGACGACAGATACGCAGTATTTT

clone_size: many
d_call: .
v_call: TRBV5-1
j_call: TRBJ2-3
cdr3_aa: CASRLLRASGTDTQYF
cdr3_nt: TGCGCCAGCAGACTACTACGGGCTAGCGGCACAGATACGCAGTATTTT

clone_size: many
d_call: .
v_call: TRBV20-1
j_call: TRBJ2-3
cdr3_aa: CSANDFTDTQYF
cdr3_nt: TGCAGTGCCAACGACTTTACAGATACGCAGTATTTT

clone_size: many
d_call: .
v_call: TRBV12-3/TRBV12-4
j_call: TRBJ1-3
cdr3_aa: CASTRDSGNTIYF
cdr3_nt: TGTGCCAGCACTCGGGACTCTGGAAACACCATATATTTT

clone_size: medium-sized
d_call: .
v_call: TRBV5-5
j_call: TRBJ2-3
cdr3_aa: CASSLYRGGDTQYF
cdr3_nt: TGTGCCAGCAGCTTGTACCGGGGAGGAGATACGCAGTATTTT

clone_size: many
d_call: .
v_call: TRBV4-1
j_call: TRBJ2-1
cdr3_aa: CASSQVAREPYNEQFF
cdr3_nt: TGCGCCAGCAGCCAAGTCGCCAGGGAGCCCTACAATGAGCAGTTCTTC

clone_size: many
d_call: TRBD1
v_call: TRBV12-3/TRBV12-4
j_call: TRBJ2-4
cdr3_aa: CASSLGQGGIQYF
cdr3_nt: TGTGCCAGCAGTCTGGGACAGGGTGGCATTCAGTACTTC

clone_size: many
d_call: TRBD1
v_call: TRBV5-1
j_call: TRBJ2-7
cdr3_aa: CASGHGQVSYEQYF
cdr3_nt: TGCGCCAGCGGACACGGACAGGTATCCTACGAGCAGTACTTC

clone_size: many
d_call: .
v_call: TRBV28
j_call: TRBJ1-1
cdr3_aa: CASTSSYAGIWEATEAFF
cdr3_nt: TGTGCCAGCACATCTTCATACGCAGGAATATGGGAAGCCACTGAAGCTTTCTTT

clone_size: many
d_call: TRBD1
v_call: TRBV25-1
j_call: TRBJ2-7
cdr3_aa: CASSDPPETGNSYEQYF
cdr3_nt: TGTGCCAGCAGTGATCCACCCGAGACAGGGAACTCCTACGAGCAGTACTTC

clone_size: many
d_call: .
v_call: TRBV12-3/TRBV12-4
j_call: TRBJ2-7
cdr3_aa: CASSLAAVHYEQYF
cdr3_nt: TGTGCCAGCAGTTTAGCGGCTGTTCACTACGAGCAGTACTTC

clone_size: .
d_call: .
v_call: TRBV12-3/TRBV12-4
j_call: TRBJ2-5
cdr3_aa: CASSLQGSRETQYF
cdr3_nt: TGTGCCAGCAGTTTGCAAGGTAGTAGGGAGACCCAGTACTTC

clone_size: many
d_call: TRBD1
v_call: TRBV11-2
j_call: TRBJ1-6
cdr3_aa: CASSPRGGGRVNSPLHF
cdr3_nt: TGTGCCAGCAGCCCAAGGGGAGGGGGCAGGGTTAATTCACCCCTCCACTTT

clone_size: .
d_call: .
v_call: TRBV7-9
j_call: TRBJ2-5
cdr3_aa: CASSSTRGRRETQYF
cdr3_nt: TGTGCCAGCAGTTCAACTCGGGGTCGGCGAGAGACCCAGTACTTC

clone_size: many
d_call: TRBD2
v_call: TRBV6-6
j_call: TRBJ2-1
cdr3_aa: CASSYPHGGGTYNEQFF
cdr3_nt: TGTGCCAGCAGTTACCCCCATGGCGGGGGGACCTACAATGAGCAGTTCTTC

clone_size: many
d_call: TRBD1
v_call: TRBV7-8
j_call: TRBJ2-1
cdr3_aa: CASSQSTGEDEQFF
cdr3_nt: TGTGCCAGCAGCCAGTCGACAGGGGAGGATGAGCAGTTCTTC

clone_size: many
d_call: .
v_call: TRBV5-6
j_call: TRBJ2-5
cdr3_aa: CASSFPSQETQYF
cdr3_nt: TGTGCCAGCAGCTTTCCTAGTCAAGAGACCCAGTACTTC

clone_size: many
d_call: TRBD1
v_call: TRBV7-2
j_call: TRBJ2-1
cdr3_aa: CASSSGQGASDEQFF
cdr3_nt: TGTGCCAGCAGCTCGGGACAGGGGGCTTCCGATGAGCAGTTCTTC

clone_size: many
d_call: TRBD1
v_call: TRBV4-1
j_call: TRBJ1-1
cdr3_aa: CASSQDQGGNTEAFF
cdr3_nt: TGCGCCAGCAGCCAAGATCAGGGGGGGAACACTGAAGCTTTCTTT

clone_size: many
d_call: .
v_call: TRBV14
j_call: TRBJ2-5
cdr3_aa: CASSLLSVQETQYF
cdr3_nt: TGTGCCAGCAGCCTCCTGTCCGTACAAGAGACCCAGTACTTC

clone_size: .
d_call: .
v_call: TRBV7-2
j_call: TRBJ2-7
cdr3_aa: CASSLATGGTYEQYF
cdr3_nt: TGTGCCAGCAGCTTAGCTACTGGCGGAACCTACGAGCAGTACTTC

clone_size: many
d_call: TRBD1
v_call: TRBV6-6
j_call: TRBJ2-2
cdr3_aa: CASNTGGTGELFF
cdr3_nt: TGTGCCAGCAATACAGGGGGAACCGGGGAGCTGTTTTTT

clone_size: many
d_call: TRBD2
v_call: TRBV5-1
j_call: TRBJ2-1
cdr3_aa: CASSFSGGYSYNEQFF
cdr3_nt: TGCGCCAGCAGCTTTAGCGGGGGATACTCCTACAATGAGCAGTTCTTC

clone_size: many
d_call: .
v_call: TRBV20-1
j_call: TRBJ1-1
cdr3_aa: CSARVQGDTEAFF
cdr3_nt: TGCAGTGCTAGAGTTCAAGGGGACACTGAAGCTTTCTTT

clone_size: many
d_call: TRBD2
v_call: TRBV20-1
j_call: TRBJ2-5
cdr3_aa: CSARDGLAGGPLETQYF
cdr3_nt: TGCAGTGCTAGAGACGGACTAGCGGGGGGGCCGCTGGAGACCCAGTACTTC

clone_size: many
d_call: .
v_call: TRBV14
j_call: TRBJ2-1
cdr3_aa: CASSQEDQGYGNEQFF
cdr3_nt: TGTGCCAGCAGCCAAGAGGATCAGGGTTATGGCAATGAGCAGTTCTTC

clone_size: many
d_call: .
v_call: TRBV5-5
j_call: TRBJ2-7
cdr3_aa: CASSFWSEQYF
cdr3_nt: TGTGCCAGCAGCTTCTGGTCAGAACAGTACTTC

clone_size: many
d_call: .
v_call: TRBV6-5
j_call: TRBJ1-4
cdr3_aa: CASSLGRENEKLFF
cdr3_nt: TGTGCCAGCAGTTTAGGACGGGAAAATGAAAAACTGTTTTTT

clone_size: once
d_call: .
v_call: TRBV13
j_call: TRBJ2-7
cdr3_aa: CASSTGIFSYEQYF
cdr3_nt: TGTGCCAGCAGCACAGGGATTTTCTCCTACGAGCAGTACTTC

clone_size: many
d_call: .
v_call: TRBV5-1
j_call: TRBJ2-2
cdr3_aa: CASSLGKLDTGELFF
cdr3_nt: TGCGCCAGCAGCTTGGGAAAGCTGGACACCGGGGAGCTGTTTTTT

clone_size: many
d_call: .
v_call: TRBV15
j_call: TRBJ1-4
cdr3_aa: CATSRDLGSSNEKLFF
cdr3_nt: TGTGCCACCAGCAGAGATCTCGGGAGTTCCAATGAAAAACTGTTTTTT

clone_size: many
d_call: TRBD1
v_call: TRBV6-5
j_call: TRBJ1-2
cdr3_aa: CASTPWKGANGYTF
cdr3_nt: TGTGCCAGCACCCCTTGGAAGGGGGCGAATGGCTACACCTTC

clone_size: many
d_call: .
v_call: TRBV6-5
j_call: TRBJ1-1
cdr3_aa: CASSFGPSAFF
cdr3_nt: TGTGCCAGCAGTTTCGGACCATCAGCTTTCTTT

clone_size: .
d_call: TRBD1
v_call: TRBV12-3/TRBV12-4
j_call: TRBJ2-1
cdr3_aa: CASSFERGTGLIEQFF
cdr3_nt: TGTGCCAGCAGTTTCGAGCGTGGGACAGGTCTGATTGAGCAGTTCTTC

clone_size: many
d_call: TRBD1
v_call: TRBV24-1
j_call: TRBJ2-1
cdr3_aa: CATSDPGTGDGNEQFF
cdr3_nt: TGTGCCACCAGTGATCCCGGGACAGGGGATGGGAATGAGCAGTTCTTC

clone_size: many
d_call: .
v_call: TRBV10-3
j_call: TRBJ2-7
cdr3_aa: CAIKPRDNSYEQYF
cdr3_nt: TGTGCCATCAAACCCCGGGACAACTCCTACGAGCAGTACTTC

clone_size: many
d_call: TRBD2
v_call: TRBV24-1
j_call: TRBJ2-1
cdr3_aa: CATSDFAGGPYNEQFF
cdr3_nt: TGTGCCACCAGTGATTTTGCGGGAGGCCCCTACAATGAGCAGTTCTTC